This TCR beta chain is drawn from a study of blood T cell repertoires in COVID-19. Study in general: Sites across the United States, Italy and Spain contributed samples from acute and convalescent COVID-19.

Germline values: CDR1 LNHNV, CDR2 YYDKDF (reference sequence). This CDR3 has 17 residues. Trimming cost V 3 bases and J 2 bases, with 17 bases left between them. Produced via immunoSEQ multiplex PCR; TCRdb's table is partial and in-frame only. The sample has around 23,000 clones, about 89% seen once. V is TRBV15 and J is TRBJ1-5; unclear D gene. The origin of this receptor is a man between 45 and 60 years old with active COVID-19. Specimen: peripheral blood. This CDR3 reads CATSRTTLAARNQPQHF. CDR3 DNA: TGTGCCACCAGCAGGACTACCCTGGCAGCCCGCAATCAGCCCCAGCATTTT.